This is a list of T cell receptor beta chains from one sample in a study of beta chain features in type 1 diabetes. Sequencing used immunoSEQ multiplex PCR; TCRdb keeps in-frame clones, though not all of them. The sample holds 130,000 to 150,000 clones, about a tenth seen once. Sequencing was carried out using central memory CD4+ T cells from blood. The receptors originated from a man between 18 and 29 years old in good health. Both conserved end residues are part of each CDR3. D genes are given only for firm matches. For some rows the clone size is stated as once, few or many, or as a class when expanded; others skip it.

d_call	clone_size	v_call	j_call	cdr3_aa	cdr3_nt
-	-	TRBV9	TRBJ2-3	CASSAHPAGVEDTQYF	TGTGCCAGCAGCGCTCACCCGGCGGGTGTGGAGGATACGCAGTATTTT
TRBD1	-	TRBV5-1	TRBJ2-1	CASSLSGQDNNEQFF	TGCGCCAGCAGCTTGTCCGGACAGGATAACAATGAGCAGTTCTTC
TRBD1	few	TRBV6-6	TRBJ2-7	CASSPTWDSLYEQYF	TGTGCCAGCAGTCCAACTTGGGACAGCCTCTACGAGCAGTACTTC
TRBD2	few	TRBV19	TRBJ2-2	CASSITAGLNTGELFF	TGTGCCAGTAGTATCACAGCGGGGCTGAACACCGGGGAGCTGTTTTTT
-	few	TRBV19	TRBJ2-7	CASSLSGQGEQYF	TGTGCCAGTAGTCTCTCCGGCCAGGGCGAGCAGTACTTC
TRBD1	few	TRBV10-3	TRBJ2-1	CAIRAGTGTGNEQFF	TGTGCCATCAGGGCCGGGACAGGGACCGGGAATGAGCAGTTCTTC
-	few	TRBV7-6	TRBJ2-2	CASSLLQGGELFF	TGTGCCAGCAGCCTACTTCAGGGCGGGGAGCTGTTTTTT
-	many	TRBV27	TRBJ2-6	CASSSLGANVLTF	TGTGCCAGCAGTTCTCTAGGGGCCAACGTCCTGACTTTC
TRBD1	-	TRBV11-2	TRBJ1-5	CASSPDRSQPQHF	TGTGCCAGCAGCCCGGACAGGAGCCAGCCCCAGCATTTT
-	-	TRBV5-1	TRBJ1-4	CASSLQTDEKLFF	TGCGCCAGCAGTCTACAGACGGATGAAAAACTGTTTTTT
TRBD2	-	TRBV7-2	TRBJ2-7	CATSASGGVYEQYF	TGTGCCACCTCAGCTAGTGGGGGGGTGTACGAGCAGTACTTC
-	-	TRBV27	TRBJ2-5	CASSGQGETQYF	TGTGCCAGCTCTGGACAAGGAGAGACCCAGTACTTC
TRBD1	many	TRBV19	TRBJ2-1	CASSTQGAEEQFF	TGTGCCAGTAGTACGCAGGGGGCGGAGGAGCAGTTCTTC
-	-	TRBV29-1	TRBJ1-2	CSVDTGGGLYYGYTF	TGCAGCGTTGATACCGGGGGGGGCTTATACTATGGCTACACCTTC
-	-	TRBV27	TRBJ1-2	CASSLRQGTLYGYTF	TGTGCCAGCAGTTTAAGGCAGGGGACCCTCTATGGCTACACCTTC
TRBD1	-	TRBV2	TRBJ2-6	CASKMGQGSSGANVLTF	TGTGCCAGCAAAATGGGACAGGGGTCCTCTGGGGCCAACGTCCTGACTTTC
TRBD1	few	TRBV18	TRBJ1-2	CASSPGRQGANYGYTF	TGTGCCAGCTCACCGGGTAGACAGGGTGCAAACTATGGCTACACCTTC
-	-	TRBV19	TRBJ1-6	CASSKRENNSPLHF	TGTGCCAGTAGTAAAAGGGAGAATAATTCACCCCTCCACTTT
TRBD1	-	TRBV7-9	TRBJ2-1	CASAGRQGDEQFF	TGTGCCAGCGCCGGAAGACAGGGGGATGAGCAGTTCTTC
TRBD1	few	TRBV7-8	TRBJ2-7	CASSKLRDRAHEQYF	TGTGCCAGCAGCAAACTCCGGGACAGGGCCCACGAGCAGTACTTC
TRBD1	few	TRBV5-6	TRBJ1-1	CASSGRQGRGTEAFF	TGTGCCAGCAGCGGAAGACAGGGTAGGGGCACTGAAGCTTTCTTT
TRBD1	few	TRBV6-1	TRBJ2-5	CASSRTGQETQYF	TGTGCCAGCAGCCGGACAGGTCAAGAGACCCAGTACTTC
-	-	TRBV5-6	TRBJ1-5	CASSLGVYSNQPQHF	TGTGCCAGCAGCTTGGGAGTTTATAGCAATCAGCCCCAGCATTTT
-	-	TRBV7-9	TRBJ1-1	CASSLVRGFDTEAFF	TGTGCCAGCAGCTTAGTAAGGGGATTCGATACTGAAGCTTTCTTT
-	few	TRBV5-6	TRBJ1-2	CASTTVSGVLYGYTF	TGTGCCAGCACCACTGTCTCGGGGGTCCTCTATGGCTACACCTTC
TRBD1	-	TRBV5-1	TRBJ2-6	CASSLQGVGANVLTF	TGCGCCAGCAGCTTGCAGGGGGTCGGGGCCAACGTCCTGACTTTC
-	few	TRBV4-1	TRBJ2-5	CASSQGRVTQETQYF	TGCGCCAGCAGCCAAGGACGGGTGACCCAAGAGACCCAGTACTTC
-	-	TRBV9	TRBJ1-1	CASSVDRNTEAFF	TGTGCCAGCAGCGTTGACAGGAACACTGAAGCTTTCTTT
-	few	TRBV19	TRBJ2-2	CASNDRTPTGELFF	TGTGCCAGTAACGACAGGACCCCCACCGGGGAGCTGTTTTTT
TRBD1	-	TRBV7-2	TRBJ2-7	CASIRTGAGYEQYF	TGTGCCAGCATCCGCACAGGGGCCGGGTACGAGCAGTACTTC
TRBD1	few	TRBV4-1	TRBJ1-6	CASLGTGVSPLHF	TGCGCCAGCCTCGGGACAGGGGTATCACCCCTCCACTTT
-	few	TRBV21-1	TRBJ2-1	CASSSQREVYNEQFF	TGTGCCAGCAGCTCCCAGCGGGAGGTCTACAATGAGCAGTTCTTC
TRBD2	-	TRBV7-2	TRBJ2-1	CASSSRGGAPHNEQFF	TGTGCCAGCAGCTCCCGCGGGGGGGCCCCCCACAATGAGCAGTTCTTC
-	few	TRBV4-2	TRBJ1-2	CASSQQGGYGYTF	TGTGCCAGCAGCCAACAGGGAGGGTATGGCTACACCTTC
TRBD1	-	TRBV6-5	TRBJ1-5	CASSYSTGADQPQHF	TGTGCCAGCAGTTACTCGACAGGGGCAGATCAGCCCCAGCATTTT
TRBD2	few	TRBV2	TRBJ2-3	CASNMGLAGTDTQYF	TGTGCCAGCAATATGGGACTAGCGGGGACCGATACGCAGTATTTT
TRBD2	few	TRBV11-3	TRBJ2-1	CARTSGVAYNEQFF	TGTGCCAGAACTAGCGGGGTCGCCTACAATGAGCAGTTCTTC